The 4 T cell receptor beta chains given below trace back to one sample, sequenced in a study of T cell responses to AZD1222 COVID-19 vaccine. Sequencing was performed with immunoSEQ multiplex PCR; in TCRdb, only in-frame clones are kept and a portion is missing. This table has roughly 100,000 clones, roughly 91% appearing once. The sample was peripheral blood, taken on day 0 of AZD1222 vaccination. Every receptor here comes from an adult in good health.

V is TRBV7-9 and J is TRBJ1-2; D call uncertain. Germline V gives CDR1 SEHNR, CDR2 FQNEAQ (reference sequence). The CDR3 has 14 amino acids. The V gene lost 1 base and the J gene lost 5 bases, with 11 bases spanning the gap. CDR3 bases: TGTGCCAGCAGCTTAGGTCTTACATCTTATGGCTACACCTTC. Its translation: CASSLGLTSYGYTF. Filled out from reference TRBV7-9 and TRBJ1-2, the complete variable domain reads DTGVSQNPRHKITKRGQNVTFRCDPISEHNRLYWYRQTLGQGPEFLTYFQNEAQLEKSRLLSDRFSAERPKGSFSTLEIQRTEQGDSAMYLCASSLGLTSYGYTFGSGTRLTVV.

This sequence joins TRBV7-9 and TRBJ2-2; maybe TRBD2 (5 bases). The CDR3 consists of 12 residues. Germline loops: CDR1 SEHNR, CDR2 FQNEAQ (reference sequence). Trimming shortened V by 2 bases and J by 7 bases, and 5 bases separated the two germline ends. In DNA form, the CDR3 reads TGTGCCAGCAGCTTAAGCGGCGGGGAGCTGTTTTTT. It encodes CASSLSGGELFF.

This chain connects TRBV5-1 to TRBJ2-5, with D possibly TRBD1 on 7 matching bases. The germline gives CDR1 SGHRS, CDR2 YFSETQ. Trimming cost V 0 bases and J 7 bases, with 19 bases left between them. CDR3 length: 16 amino acids. For the CDR3, the DNA is TGCGCCAGCAGCTTGGCACTAGGAGGGGGCGAAGGGACCCAGTACTTC. Encoded protein: CASSLALGGGEGTQYF. Drawing the rest from reference TRBV5-1 and TRBJ2-5, the complete variable domain is KAGVTQTPRYLIKTRGQQVTLSCSPISGHRSVSWYQQTPGQGLQFLFEYFSETQRNKGNFPGRFSGRQFSNSRSEMNVSTLELGDSALYLCASSLALGGGEGTQYFGPGTRLLVL.

The chain uses TRBV6-5 and TRBJ1-1; D may be TRBD1 (5 bases). The V gene lost 5 bases and the J gene lost 1 base, with 14 bases spanning the gap. The CDR3 is made up of 15 amino acids. Per the germline V gene, CDR1 is MNHEY and CDR2 is SVGAGI. The DNA of the CDR3 is TGTGCCAGCAGTCCTCGGGGCAGGGCGAACACTGAAGCTTTCTTT. Its translation: CASSPRGRANTEAFF.